Only one count was recorded for the clone carrying this T cell receptor beta chain. The target antigen is unknown. The sample belongs to a study of CD8 T cells in Susac syndrome. General study findings and limits: The study conceded that relatively few individuals underwent its TCR sequencing and HLA analysis.

cDNA came from about 0.46 to 1 ug RNA primed by random hexamers. The method of amplification for TCR beta CDR3 was immunoSEQ multiplex PCR, covering 54 Vbeta and 13 Jbeta. TCRdb independently ran MiXCR on the immunoSEQ multiplex PCR reads; one entry per CDR3 protein. Here the sample spans about 22,000 distinct CDR3 sequences, 93% being singletons. Sequencing of TCR beta drew on CD8+ and CD4+ T cells from blood. CD8+ and CD4+ T cells were negatively isolated; TEMRA cells were FACS-enriched. Trimming at V came to 4 bases and at J to 5 bases, leaving 8 bases not matched to a gene. Looked up from germline, CDR1 is SGHAT and CDR2 is FQNNGV. This CDR3 comprises 15 residues.

The TCR originated in a human donor in good health. The chain carries TRBV11-2 and TRBJ2-7, with 10 nucleotides matching TRBD1. Sequencing was performed on CD8+ T cells from PBMCs. The CDR3 coding sequence is TGTGCCAGCAGCTCTGGGGACAGGGGTATCCACGAGCAGTACTTC. Protein: CASSSGDRGIHEQYF.